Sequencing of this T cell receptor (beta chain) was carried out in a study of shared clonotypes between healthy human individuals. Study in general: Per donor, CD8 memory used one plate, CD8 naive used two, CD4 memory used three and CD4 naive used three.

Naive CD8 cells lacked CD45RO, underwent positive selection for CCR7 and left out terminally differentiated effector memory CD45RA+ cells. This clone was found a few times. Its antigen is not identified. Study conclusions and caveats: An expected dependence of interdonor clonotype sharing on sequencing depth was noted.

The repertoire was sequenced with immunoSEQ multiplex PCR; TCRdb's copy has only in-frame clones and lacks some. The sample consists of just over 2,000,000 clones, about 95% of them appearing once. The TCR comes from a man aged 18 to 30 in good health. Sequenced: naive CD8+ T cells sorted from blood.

CDR3 protein: CASSSYVNTEAFF. The CDR3 DNA reads TGTGCCAGCAGCTCTTATGTGAACACTGAAGCTTTCTTT. This chain joins TRBV7-2 and TRBJ1-1; no firm D call. CDR1 is SGHTA, CDR2 FQGNSA, per germline. The V and J ends lost 4 bases and 0 bases respectively, with 6 bases between them. This CDR3 is 13 amino acids long.